Listed below are T cell receptor beta chains from one sample, sequenced in a study of T cells in localized non-small cell lung cancer. Data came from immunoSEQ multiplex PCR; TCRdb stores just in-frame clones and leaves some out. The sample includes 48,000 or so clones, roughly 89% of them seen just once. The sequencing here drew on peripheral blood, taken before any cancer treatment. These receptors were obtained from a male donor older than 55 with stage III squamous cell lung carcinoma. Both conserved end residues are part of each CDR3. Fields, in order: clone size, J gene, V gene, D gene, CDR3 DNA, CDR3 protein. The D gene is left open where the match is weak. Clone size is not always given. Where it is, it says once, few, many or a class for expanded clones.

NA	TRBJ2-2	TRBV7-2	NA	TGTGCCAGCAGCCCGAGACAGTCCAGGGGGGAGCTGTTTTTT	CASSPRQSRGELFF
NA	TRBJ2-2	TRBV18	NA	TGTGCCAGCTCACTCCTTGAGGGCGTGAACACCGGGGAGCTGTTTTTT	CASSLLEGVNTGELFF
NA	TRBJ2-2	TRBV5-5	TRBD1	TGTGCCAGCAGCCCCCAAACAGGGGACACCGGGGAGCTGTTTTTT	CASSPQTGDTGELFF
NA	TRBJ2-3	TRBV19	NA	TGTGCCAGTAGTATAGATCCTCAGACAGATACGCAGTATTTT	CASSIDPQTDTQYF
NA	TRBJ2-3	TRBV4-3	NA	TGCGCCAGCAGCCAAGATCGGCGAAGTGGGACGCAGTATTTT	CASSQDRRSGTQYF
once	TRBJ2-5	TRBV19	NA	TGTGCCAGTAGTATACATGGGGAGACCCAGTACTTC	CASSIHGETQYF
NA	TRBJ2-1	TRBV19	NA	TGTGCCAGTAGTATTCTAGGCAATGAGCAGTTCTTC	CASSILGNEQFF
NA	TRBJ2-1	TRBV10-2	NA	TGCGCCAGCAGTGGCAGTAGGATCGATGAGCAGTTCTTC	CASSGSRIDEQFF
once	TRBJ1-2	TRBV2	NA	TGTGCCAGCAGTCCCCAAGGAGGACTTAACTATGGCTACACCTTC	CASSPQGGLNYGYTF
NA	TRBJ2-3	TRBV5-1	NA	TGCGCCAGCAGCTTGGGAACCCCCGGCACAGATACGCAGTATTTT	CASSLGTPGTDTQYF
many	TRBJ2-7	TRBV27	TRBD2	TGTGCCAGCCGGCTAGCGGGGACAGTCAGCTCCTACGAGCAGTACTTC	CASRLAGTVSSYEQYF
NA	TRBJ1-4	TRBV5-1	NA	TGCGCCAGCAAAGGTAACACTAATGAAAAACTGTTTTTT	CASKGNTNEKLFF
NA	TRBJ2-2	TRBV11-3	NA	TGTGCCAGCAGCCGTAACACCGGGGAGCTGTTTTTT	CASSRNTGELFF
NA	TRBJ1-2	TRBV19	TRBD1	TGTGCCAGTAGAATGGACAGGGGCTATGGCTACACCTTC	CASRMDRGYGYTF
NA	TRBJ2-7	TRBV5-1	NA	TGCGCCAGCAGCTTGGCCCCTAGCATCAACGAGCAGTACTTC	CASSLAPSINEQYF
NA	TRBJ2-5	TRBV6-5	NA	TGTGCCAGCAGTTTGTTGGAGACCCAGTACTTC	CASSLLETQYF
NA	TRBJ2-3	TRBV19	NA	TGTGCCAGTCGTAGGGAGACGAGCACAGATACGCAGTATTTT	CASRRETSTDTQYF
NA	TRBJ2-2	TRBV5-1	NA	TGCGCCAGCAGCTCGGTGGTGAGCTTTTTATCCACCGGGGAGCTGTTTTTT	CASSSVVSFLSTGELFF
few	TRBJ1-4	TRBV15	NA	TGTGCCACCAGCCAACCGCGGAAAAATGAAAAACTGTTTTTT	CATSQPRKNEKLFF
NA	TRBJ2-3	TRBV7-3	NA	TGTGCCAGCAGCTTCCGGGGAGCAGATACGCAGTATTTT	CASSFRGADTQYF
NA	TRBJ1-1	TRBV5-1	TRBD1	TGCGCCAGCAGCCTCATGGACAGGGTTGGTGAAGCTTTCTTT	CASSLMDRVGEAFF
NA	TRBJ1-1	TRBV9	NA	TGTGCCAGCAAACGGGCCCCAGAAGCTTTCTTT	CASKRAPEAFF
NA	TRBJ1-5	TRBV28	NA	TGTGCCAGCAACACGGGAGGTTATAGCAATCAGCCCCAGCATTTT	CASNTGGYSNQPQHF
NA	TRBJ1-4	TRBV19	NA	TGTGCCAGTACCAGAAGCGGTGGAATAACTAATGAAAAACTGTTTTTT	CASTRSGGITNEKLFF
NA	TRBJ2-7	TRBV18	TRBD2	TGTGCCAGCTCATCCCGCGTACCTAGCGGGGCCTACGAGCAGTACTTC	CASSSRVPSGAYEQYF
NA	TRBJ2-7	TRBV5-3	NA	TGTGCCAGCAGCTTGTCTGCAGGAACCTACGAGCAGTACTTC	CASSLSAGTYEQYF
NA	TRBJ2-3	TRBV5-4	NA	TGTGCCAGCAGCTTGGACAGCCGCACAGATACGCAGTATTTT	CASSLDSRTDTQYF
NA	TRBJ2-7	TRBV7-8	NA	TGTGCCAGCAGCTTAGCGAGGGGGAGATACGAGCAGTACTTC	CASSLARGRYEQYF
NA	TRBJ2-7	TRBV5-1	TRBD1	TGCGCCAGCAGCTCCCCAGGGGACAGGGGCTACGAGCAGTACTTC	CASSSPGDRGYEQYF
NA	TRBJ2-2	TRBV7-6	TRBD1	TGTGCCAGCAGCCTGGGACAGGGGGGCACCGGGGAGCTGTTTTTT	CASSLGQGGTGELFF
few	TRBJ1-2	TRBV10-3	TRBD1	TGTGCCATCAGCAAAACTCCGGGACAGCCCAACTATGGCTACACCTTC	CAISKTPGQPNYGYTF
NA	TRBJ2-5	TRBV30	TRBD2	TGTGCCTGGAGTAAGACTAGCGGGGGAGAAGAGACCCAGTACTTC	CAWSKTSGGEETQYF
few	TRBJ1-1	TRBV7-2	TRBD1	TGTGCCAGCAGCGAAGGGACAGGGGTTGAAGCTTTCTTT	CASSEGTGVEAFF
NA	TRBJ1-2	TRBV5-1	NA	TGCGCCAGCAGCCTAGACACGAACTATGGCTACACCTTC	CASSLDTNYGYTF
NA	TRBJ1-2	TRBV15	NA	TGTGCCACCAGCAGGACGTTCGAGGGCTACACCTTC	CATSRTFEGYTF
NA	TRBJ1-1	TRBV2	NA	TGTGCCAGCAGTGGCAGGGGCGATCAGGGCACTGAAGCTTTCTTT	CASSGRGDQGTEAFF
NA	TRBJ1-2	TRBV30	TRBD1	TGTGCCTGGAGTCCGACAGGGAGTAACTATGGCTACACCTTC	CAWSPTGSNYGYTF
NA	TRBJ2-1	TRBV5-1	TRBD2	TGCGCCAGCAGCCGTAGCGGGGACTCCTACAATGAGCAGTTCTTC	CASSRSGDSYNEQFF
NA	TRBJ2-1	TRBV18	TRBD1	TGTGCCAGCTCACCGACAGGGAGCTCCTACAATGAGCAGTTCTTC	CASSPTGSSYNEQFF
NA	TRBJ1-1	TRBV7-3	TRBD1	TGTGCCAGCAGCAACAGGGGGCCAGGGGAAGCTTTCTTT	CASSNRGPGEAFF
NA	TRBJ2-1	TRBV9	TRBD2	TGTGCCAGCAGCGCGACTAGCGGGAGGGCCGGTGAGCAGTTCTTC	CASSATSGRAGEQFF
NA	TRBJ2-2	TRBV6-6	NA	TGTGCCAGCAGTTATGGCGGGGGCCGCACCGGGGAGCTGTTTTTT	CASSYGGGRTGELFF